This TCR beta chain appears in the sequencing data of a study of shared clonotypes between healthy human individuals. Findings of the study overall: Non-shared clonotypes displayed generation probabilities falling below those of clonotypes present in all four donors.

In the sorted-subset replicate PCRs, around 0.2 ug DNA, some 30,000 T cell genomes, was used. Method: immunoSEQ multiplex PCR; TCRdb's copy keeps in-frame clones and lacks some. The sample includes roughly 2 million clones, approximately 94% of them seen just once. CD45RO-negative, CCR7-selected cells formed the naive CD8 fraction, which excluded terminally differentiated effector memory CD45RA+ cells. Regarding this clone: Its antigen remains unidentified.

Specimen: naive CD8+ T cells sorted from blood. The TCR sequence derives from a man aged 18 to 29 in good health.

CDR3 sequence (DNA): TGCGCCAGCATTGATGGGATGCTTTATTCACCCCTCCACTTT. Amino acids: CASIDGMLYSPLHF. The V and J genes are TRBV10-2 and TRBJ1-6, with D unclear. CDR3 length equals 14 residues. CDR1 WSHSY and CDR2 SAAADI come from the germline V gene. Trimming pared 7 bases from V and 8 bases from J, leaving 15 bases between.